Following are 4 T cell receptor beta chains from one sample sequenced in a study of blood T cell repertoires in COVID-19. Measured with immunoSEQ multiplex PCR; TCRdb has only the in-frame clones, and not every one. This sample carries 200,000 to 250,000 clones, around 90% of them seen once, and the ten largest clones take 2% to 3%. The sample was peripheral blood. The receptors were gathered from a man aged 25 to 40 with COVID-19, enrolled during active disease.

The rearrangement uses TRBV12-3 or TRBV12-4 and TRBJ2-7; D gene unclear. The CDR3 runs to 12 residues. V was shortened by 5 bases and J by 0 bases, with 5 bases between the two germline ends. The CDR3 is CASSSSSYEQYF. CDR3 bases: TGTGCCAGCAGTAGTAGCTCCTACGAGCAGTACTTC.

The rearrangement links TRBV27 to TRBJ1-1; 8 bases are a match to TRBD1. The V gene end was trimmed by 5 bases and the J gene end by 4 bases; junction bases not matched to a gene: 12. Per germline, CDR1 MNHEY and CDR2 SMNVEV (reference sequence). The CDR3 consists of 16 residues. CDR3 region: CASSPTTGEFSTEAFF. Here the CDR3 DNA reads TGTGCCAGCAGTCCGACGACAGGGGAGTTCTCCACTGAAGCTTTCTTT.

The rearrangement uses TRBV6-5 and TRBJ1-1, with a tentative D call TRBD1 (5 bases). Trimming took off 7 bases at V and 3 bases at J, with 18 bases between the two ends. The CDR3 runs to 15 residues. The V gene's germline CDR1 is MNHEY and CDR2 SVGAGI. The CDR3 sequence is CASKSTGTPYTEAFF. DNA for the CDR3: TGTGCCAGCAAGTCAACCGGGACTCCATACACTGAAGCTTTCTTT.

The chain combines TRBV2 with TRBJ1-2, with 8 bases that match TRBD1. V lost 7 bases to trimming and J lost 2 bases; unmatched junction nucleotides: 6. The germline V gene has CDR1 SNHLY and CDR2 FYNNEI. The CDR3 contains 14 residues. CDR3 in DNA: TGTGCCAGCACCTGGACAGGGAACAACTATGGCTACACCTTC. This sequence encodes CASTWTGNNYGYTF.